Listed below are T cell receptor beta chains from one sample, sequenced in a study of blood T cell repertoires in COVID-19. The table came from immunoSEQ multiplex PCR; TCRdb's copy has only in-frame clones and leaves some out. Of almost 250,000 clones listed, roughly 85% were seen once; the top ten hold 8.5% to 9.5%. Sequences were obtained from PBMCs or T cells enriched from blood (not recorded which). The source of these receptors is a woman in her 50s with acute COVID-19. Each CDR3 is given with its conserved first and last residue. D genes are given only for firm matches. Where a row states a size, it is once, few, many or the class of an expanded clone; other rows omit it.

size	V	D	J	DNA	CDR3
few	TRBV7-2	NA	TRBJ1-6	TGTGCCAGCAGCAAAGAGGGCAGGTCTAATTCACCCCTCCACTTT	CASSKEGRSNSPLHF
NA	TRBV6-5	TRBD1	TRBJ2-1	TGTGCCAGCAGTTACAGTCCGGGACAGGGGGCAGTTGAGCAGTTCTTC	CASSYSPGQGAVEQFF
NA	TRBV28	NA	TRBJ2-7	TGTGCCAGCAGTGACCCCGTGCAGGGTGACCACGAGCAGTACTTC	CASSDPVQGDHEQYF
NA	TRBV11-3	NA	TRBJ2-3	TGTGCCAGCAGCTTAGACTCTGGGCTTATCGATACGCAGTATTTT	CASSLDSGLIDTQYF
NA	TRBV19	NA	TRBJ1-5	TGTGCCAGTAGTATTCAGGGAAGGCAGCCCCAGCATTTT	CASSIQGRQPQHF
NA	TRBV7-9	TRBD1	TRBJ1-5	TGTGCCAGCAGCGCCAGGGGGAGCAATCAGCCCCAGCATTTT	CASSARGSNQPQHF
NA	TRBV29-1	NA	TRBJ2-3	TGCAGCGTTGAAGATTATGAGGATACGCAGTATTTT	CSVEDYEDTQYF
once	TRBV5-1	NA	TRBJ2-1	TGCGCCAGCATGAACCCGGGGGACAATGAGCAGTTCTTC	CASMNPGDNEQFF
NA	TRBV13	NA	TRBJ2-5	TGTGCCAGCAGCTTAGGGGACAGCGCAGAGACCCAGTACTTC	CASSLGDSAETQYF
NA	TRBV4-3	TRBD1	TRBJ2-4	TGCGCCAGCAGCCAAGATTGGGACAGGGGAGCCAAAAACATTCAGTACTTC	CASSQDWDRGAKNIQYF
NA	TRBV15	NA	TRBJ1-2	TGTGCCACCAGCAGCCCGGCCCTACAGGGCTACACCTTC	CATSSPALQGYTF
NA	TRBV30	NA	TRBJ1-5	TGTGCCTGGAGTGGGAGGGAAATACAGCCCCAGCATTTT	CAWSGREIQPQHF
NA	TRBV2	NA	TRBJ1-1	TGTGCCAGCCGCAGGCAGGGGTCAAACACTGAAGCTTTCTTT	CASRRQGSNTEAFF
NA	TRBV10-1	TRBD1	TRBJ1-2	TGCGCCAGCAGTGAACCAGGGGGTAACTATGGCTACACCTTC	CASSEPGGNYGYTF
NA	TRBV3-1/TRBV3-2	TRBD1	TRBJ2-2	TGTGCCAGCAGCGAACTCAACAGGGGGCATACCGGGGAGCTGTTTTTT	CASSELNRGHTGELFF
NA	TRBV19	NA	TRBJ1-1	TGTGCCAGTAGATGGAAGGCCGGGGGCACTGAAGCTTTCTTT	CASRWKAGGTEAFF
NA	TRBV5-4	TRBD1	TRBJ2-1	TGTGCCATGTCCCACCAGGGGGCGTCCCTCAATGAGCAGTTCTTC	CAMSHQGASLNEQFF
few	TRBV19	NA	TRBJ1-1	TGTGCCAGTAGTAGTAGTCAGGGAAGCACTGAAGCTTTCTTT	CASSSSQGSTEAFF
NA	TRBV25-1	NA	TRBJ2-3	TGTGCCAGCAGTGACGGGGGGCGGCAAGATACGCAGTATTTT	CASSDGGRQDTQYF
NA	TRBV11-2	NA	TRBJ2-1	TGTGCCAGCAGGTTAACAGGGAGCTCCTACAATGAGCAGTTCTTC	CASRLTGSSYNEQFF
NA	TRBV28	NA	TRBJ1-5	TGTGCCAGCGGGGCAGGCGGGGATCAGCCCCAGCATTTT	CASGAGGDQPQHF
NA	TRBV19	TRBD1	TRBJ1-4	TGTGCCAGTAGTAACAGGGGGGTTAATGAAAAACTGTTTTTT	CASSNRGVNEKLFF
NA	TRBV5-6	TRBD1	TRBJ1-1	TGTGCCAGCAGCTTAAACAGGGGGCAGGCTTTCTTT	CASSLNRGQAFF
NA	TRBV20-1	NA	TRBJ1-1	TGCAGTGCTCAGGACACTGAAGCTTTCTTT	CSAQDTEAFF
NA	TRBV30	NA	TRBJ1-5	TGTGCCTGGAGTGTACAACAGGCAGGGGAAAGCAATCAGCCCCAGCATTTT	CAWSVQQAGESNQPQHF
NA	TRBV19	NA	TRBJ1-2	TGTGCCAGTAGTTCCCACCAGGGACTCCAGGGCTACACCTTC	CASSSHQGLQGYTF
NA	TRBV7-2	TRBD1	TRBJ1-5	TGTGCCAGCAGCCTGGGACAGATCAATCAGCCCCAGCATTTT	CASSLGQINQPQHF
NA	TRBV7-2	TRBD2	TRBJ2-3	TGTGCCAGCAGCCCCCGACTGGGAGGGAGCACAGATACGCAGTATTTT	CASSPRLGGSTDTQYF
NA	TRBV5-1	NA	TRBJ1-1	TGCGCCAGCAGCTTGGTACAGGCGGAGACTGAAGCTTTCTTT	CASSLVQAETEAFF
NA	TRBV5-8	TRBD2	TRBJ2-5	TGTGCCAGCAGCTTGTTCCTAGCGGGGCGAGGAGAGACCCAGTACTTC	CASSLFLAGRGETQYF
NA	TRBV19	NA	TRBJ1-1	TGTGCCAGTAGTACCACAGGGTTGGCTGAAGCTTTCTTT	CASSTTGLAEAFF
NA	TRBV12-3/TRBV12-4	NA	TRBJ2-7	TGTGCCAGCAGGGCCCTCTACGAGCAGTACTTC	CASRALYEQYF
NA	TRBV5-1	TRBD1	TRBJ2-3	TGCGCCAGCTCGGGACAGGTTTCCTCATACACAGATACGCAGTATTTT	CASSGQVSSYTDTQYF
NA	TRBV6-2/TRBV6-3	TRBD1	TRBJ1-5	TGTGCCAGCAGTTACAACGCCAAGACAGGGAATAGCAATCAGCCCCAGCATTTT	CASSYNAKTGNSNQPQHF
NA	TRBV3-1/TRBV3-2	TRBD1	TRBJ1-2	TGTGCCAGCAGCCCTTCCGGACAGGGAAACTATGGCTACACCTTC	CASSPSGQGNYGYTF
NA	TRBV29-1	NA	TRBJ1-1	TGCAGCGTTGAGGAGGGGATGAACACTGAAGCTTTCTTT	CSVEEGMNTEAFF
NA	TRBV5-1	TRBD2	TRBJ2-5	TGCGCCAGCAGCTTGGGACTAGCGCTGGGGGAGACCCAGTACTTC	CASSLGLALGETQYF